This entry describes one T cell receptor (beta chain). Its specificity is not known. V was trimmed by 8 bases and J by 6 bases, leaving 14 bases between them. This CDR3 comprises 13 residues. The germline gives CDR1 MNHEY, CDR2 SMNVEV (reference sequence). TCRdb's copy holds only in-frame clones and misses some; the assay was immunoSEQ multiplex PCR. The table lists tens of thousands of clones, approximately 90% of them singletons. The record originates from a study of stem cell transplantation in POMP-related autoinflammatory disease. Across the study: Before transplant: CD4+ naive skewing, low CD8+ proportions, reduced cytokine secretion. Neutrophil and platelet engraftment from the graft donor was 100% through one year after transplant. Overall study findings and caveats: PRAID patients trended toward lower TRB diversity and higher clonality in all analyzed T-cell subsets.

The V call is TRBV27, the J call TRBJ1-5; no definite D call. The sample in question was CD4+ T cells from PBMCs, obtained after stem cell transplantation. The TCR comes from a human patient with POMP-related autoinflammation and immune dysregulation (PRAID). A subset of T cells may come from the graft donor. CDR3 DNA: TGTGCCAGCGAAGTAATTAGAGGTCAGCCCCAGCATTTT. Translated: CASEVIRGQPQHF.